This T cell receptor beta chain was captured in a study of PD-1 blockade in classical Hodgkin lymphoma (dated by TCRdb to 2018 to 2021). For the wider study: Nivolumab dosing was 3 mg/kg intravenously every 2 weeks, continuing until either disease progression or unacceptable toxicity. To define a peripheral blood immune signature of response to PD-1 blockade in classical Hodgkin lymphoma, the study combined TCR beta sequencing with CyTOF. General study outcomes and caveats: Patients starting nivolumab less than 1 year after ASCT had lower diversity and were excluded from later analyses to avoid confounding by immune reconstitution. CD4+ but not CD8+ TCR diversity rose significantly by C4D1 (p=0.0027 vs p=0.16), most apparent in complete responders (p=0.02). Baseline TCR diversity was reported as lower in newly diagnosed patients than in healthy donors, and lower still in relapsed/refractory patients. Trial patients with a complete response had baseline diversity similar to that of newly diagnosed patients, while partial responders and progressors had significantly lower diversity. The study covered only a single clinical trial cohort, and the causes of the repertoire differences, possibly disease activity or prior therapy, were still not defined.

As to this clone: Its antigen target is currently unknown. No clone much larger than this one lies a single base away; base qualities are absent.

The Qiagen DNeasy kit was used to extract genomic DNA from unsorted PBMCs and from the negatively selected CD4+ and CD8+ fractions. TCR beta CDR3 regions were amplified by immunoSEQ multiplex PCR using primers annealing to V and J segments. Amplification bias was minimized using a synthetic immune receptor repertoire, and residual bias was removed computationally after sequencing. Regarding the original processing steps: Repertoire diversity was quantified as the Shannon entropy index using custom Python scripts. Unsorted, CD4+ and CD8+ repertoires were analyzed separately, except in combined analyses where CD4+ and CD8+ sequences were merged in silico. A clone was considered expanded if an increase in frequency of at least 2-fold after treatment relative to C1D1 was found, and a pseudocount of 0.5 was applied to clones undetected at baseline. Singleton clones were defined as clones with 0 or 1 copy at C1D1, and non-singleton clones were defined as clones with 2 or more copies. Clones expanded in unsorted samples were annotated as CD4+, CD8+ or unknown by matching protein sequences in sorted samples from the same patient. Wilcoxon tests on paired samples were used to test changes in diversity from C1D1 to C4D1. TCRdb limited this immuneACCESS table to in-frame rearrangements with V and J called. A share of clones is missing; checked studies link under half to unresolved V genes, and the rest is unexplained. Clonal size and the V and J genes are those of that table, whereas D and trimming came from the DNA. Here the sample has approximately 89,000 clones; 75% to 85% occur a single time. The ten largest clones add up to approximately 15% of the sample.

The CDR3 goes from the cysteine to the phenylalanine over 14 residues. Only the CDR3 region is kept as DNA, spanning 42 bases read in frame from base 1. Trimming takes 5 bases from V and 2 bases from J, and the germline ends sit 11 bases apart. CDR1 SGHDT and CDR2 YYEEEE are derived from the germline V gene. The time point label, read with the paper, signifies: cycle 4 day 1 (C4D1), after less than seven weeks of nivolumab. Every trial patient had relapsed after autologous stem cell transplantation, and cohorts A, B and C differed in prior brentuximab vedotin exposure. The trial cohort included 55 to 65 patients with relapsed/refractory classical Hodgkin lymphoma, and each patient had a best overall response of complete response, partial response or progressive disease. In the multi-cohort phase II CheckMate 205 trial, trial patients received single-agent nivolumab. An independent review committee assessed best overall response using the 2007 International Working Group response criteria. Trial PBMCs were collected just before the start of nivolumab (C1D1) and during therapy at cycle 2 day 1 and cycle 4 day 1. Peripheral blood was collected in 8 mL Vacutainer Cell Preparation Tubes, from which PBMCs were isolated by centrifugation and then cryopreserved.

The receptor comes from a human donor with classical Hodgkin lymphoma. Sequencing used peripheral blood mononuclear cells (PBMCs), obtained before the fourth cycle of nivolumab. The chain joins TRBV5-6 to TRBJ2-1; the D gene is possibly TRBD1 or TRBD2, with 5 bases matching each. The DNA sequence follows: TGTGCCAGCAGAGGGGACCGGCCCTACAATGAGCAGTTCTTC. Its protein product is CASRGDRPYNEQFF.